This is a list of T cell receptor beta chains from one sample in a study of blood T cell repertoires in COVID-19. Only in-frame clones appear in the TCRdb table, and some are missing; sequencing was by immunoSEQ multiplex PCR. The data contain 76,000 or so clones, 86% of them singletons. Sequenced input: peripheral blood. These receptors all come from a man older than 75 in a cohort sampled during active COVID-19. CDR3s include the opening cysteine and the closing phenylalanine or tryptophan. The order of the fields is V gene, clone size, J gene, D gene, CDR3 DNA, CDR3 protein. D genes are given only for firm matches. Rows may omit the clone size; those that give it use once, few, many or a size class.

>TRBV3-1/TRBV3-2|-|TRBJ2-3|-
TGTGCCAGCAGCCCCTTTCGCACAGATACGCAGTATTTT
CASSPFRTDTQYF
>TRBV9|few|TRBJ2-1|-
TGTGCCAGCAGCCCGCGTGGGGGGTCTAACAATGAGCAGTTCTTC
CASSPRGGSNNEQFF
>TRBV4-1|-|TRBJ2-3|TRBD2
TGCGCCAGCAGCCAAGATCAGCTAGCGGGGCTCACGAATACGCAGTATTTT
CASSQDQLAGLTNTQYF
>TRBV10-3|-|TRBJ2-3|-
TGTGCCATCACCACACCGACCGGGGCGGGAACAGATACGCAGTATTTT
CAITTPTGAGTDTQYF
>TRBV5-4|-|TRBJ1-4|TRBD1
TGTGCCAGCAGCTTGGGGGACAGTAGGGGTGAAAAACTGTTTTTT
CASSLGDSRGEKLFF
>TRBV5-1|-|TRBJ1-4|TRBD1
TGCGCCAGCAGCGGGACAGCAGATGAAAAACTGTTTTTT
CASSGTADEKLFF
>TRBV6-5|-|TRBJ1-3|TRBD1
TGTGCCAGCAGTTACGGGACAGGGTATTCGAACACCATATATTTT
CASSYGTGYSNTIYF
>TRBV6-5|-|TRBJ2-2|TRBD1
TGTGCCAGCAGTTCTCAAGGACAGGGGACCGGGGAGCTGTTTTTT
CASSSQGQGTGELFF
>TRBV6-6|-|TRBJ1-2|TRBD1
TGTGCCAGCAGCCTGGGACAGGCCGGCTATACCTTC
CASSLGQAGYTF
>TRBV9|-|TRBJ2-3|TRBD2
TGTGCCAGCAGCGTTGCCACTAGCGGAGGTACGCAGTATTTT
CASSVATSGGTQYF
>TRBV5-1|-|TRBJ2-3|TRBD2
TGCGCCAGCAGCTTGAGCAGCGGGGGGATCACAGATACGCAGTATTTT
CASSLSSGGITDTQYF
>TRBV9|-|TRBJ2-2|TRBD1
TGTGCCAGCAGCTCCAAGGGGGCTCTGGAGGCCGGGGAGCTGTTTTTT
CASSSKGALEAGELFF
>TRBV6-1|-|TRBJ1-1|-
TGTGCCAGCAGTGAAGTTGGTGTAGGGGCTGAAGCTTTCTTT
CASSEVGVGAEAFF
>TRBV6-5|once|TRBJ1-2|TRBD1
TGTGCCAGCAGTTACAAGCCGGGACAGGGACATGGCTACACCTTC
CASSYKPGQGHGYTF
>TRBV5-6|-|TRBJ1-4|TRBD1
TGTGCCAGCAGCTCCCGGACAGGGCTCTTCCTAAATAATGAAAAACTGTTTTTT
CASSSRTGLFLNNEKLFF
>TRBV6-2/TRBV6-3|once|TRBJ2-4|TRBD1
TGTGCCAGCAGTTATATTCAGGGGGCTGCCAAAAACATTCAGTACTTC
CASSYIQGAAKNIQYF
>TRBV4-3|-|TRBJ1-5|-
TGCGCCAGCAGCCAAGATCCACATAGCAATCAGCCCCAGCATTTT
CASSQDPHSNQPQHF
>TRBV6-5|-|TRBJ1-3|-
TGTGCCAGCAGGAGGGATTCCGCTGGAAACACCATATATTTT
CASRRDSAGNTIYF
>TRBV9|-|TRBJ1-2|-
TGTGCCAGCAGCGTAGGGCCCAGCGACAACTATGGCTACACCTTC
CASSVGPSDNYGYTF
>TRBV10-3|-|TRBJ1-2|TRBD1
TGTGCCATCAACTTTGGACAGGGACGTAACTATGGCTACACCTTC
CAINFGQGRNYGYTF
>TRBV27|medium-sized|TRBJ2-7|-
TGTGCCGTAGGGGGCGAGCAGTACTTC
CAVGGEQYF
>TRBV9|-|TRBJ2-2|-
TGTGCCAGCAGCCCCGGATTGCGGGGCGGCACCGGGGAGCTGTTTTTT
CASSPGLRGGTGELFF
>TRBV20-1|-|TRBJ2-7|-
TGCAGTGCTAGTGGACAAAACTACGAGCAGTACTTC
CSASGQNYEQYF
>TRBV27|-|TRBJ1-2|TRBD1
TGTGCCAGCAGTCCGGGACAGGACTATGGCTACACCTTC
CASSPGQDYGYTF
>TRBV2|-|TRBJ2-5|-
TGTGCCAGCAGTGCTAACCGGGAGACCCAGTACTTC
CASSANRETQYF
>TRBV6-6|-|TRBJ1-1|-
TGTGCCAGCAGACCCCGGACAGAGACTGAAGCTTTCTTT
CASRPRTETEAFF
>TRBV5-6|-|TRBJ2-5|TRBD2
TGTGCCAGCAGTAGCGGGGGCCGCGGTGTGACCCAGTACTTC
CASSSGGRGVTQYF
>TRBV2|once|TRBJ1-3|TRBD1
TGTGCCGGAGGACAGGACTCTGGAAACACCATATATTTT
CAGGQDSGNTIYF
>TRBV6-2/TRBV6-3|-|TRBJ1-5|-
TGTGCCAGCAGCCCGAGGAGGGGCGGAGGTCAGCCCCAGCATTTT
CASSPRRGGGQPQHF
>TRBV5-1|-|TRBJ2-3|TRBD1
TGCGCCAGCAGCGAGGGGGCCCGCACAGATACGCAGTATTTT
CASSEGARTDTQYF
>TRBV2|once|TRBJ2-5|TRBD2
TGTGCCAGCAGTACAGGACTAGCGGGGACCGAGACCCAGTACTTC
CASSTGLAGTETQYF
>TRBV6-5|-|TRBJ2-7|TRBD2
TGTGCCAGCAGGTGGGGGGGTTACTCCTACGAGCAGTACTTC
CASRWGGYSYEQYF
>TRBV4-2|-|TRBJ1-2|-
TGTGCCAGCAGCCAAGAGTCATCCAACTATGGCTACACCTTC
CASSQESSNYGYTF
>TRBV2|-|TRBJ2-7|-
TGTGCCAGCAGTGGAGATGGTGGCGAGCAGTACTTC
CASSGDGGEQYF
>TRBV11-3|-|TRBJ2-4|-
TGTGCCAGCAGCGAACCGGGGTCAGCCAAAAACATTCAGTACTTC
CASSEPGSAKNIQYF
>TRBV29-1|-|TRBJ1-1|TRBD1
TGCAGCGCAACATCATCACAGGGGGGAGATGAAGCTTTCTTT
CSATSSQGGDEAFF